The present TCR beta chain was sequenced within a study of beta chain features in type 1 diabetes. This clone was observed a handful of times. Antigen specificity is unknown. In germline, CDR1 is SGHDT, CDR2 YYEEEE. V was trimmed by 4 bases and J by 2 bases, leaving 12 bases between them. The CDR3 consists of 14 residues. Study observations and caveats: Type 1 diabetes patients had moderately but significantly shorter TCRB CDR3s in all four CD4+ subsets. Healthy donors had naive, central memory and Treg TCRB repertoires that appeared less similar than those seen among patients. In type 1 diabetes patients, VDJ junctions had fewer insertions; deletions at these junctions were more frequent.

Reverse transcribing all isolated RNA meant expressed TCRB transcripts were sequenced. Sequenced by immunoSEQ multiplex PCR; TCRdb stores in-frame clones only, minus some. The data contain around 600,000 clones, around 12% of them singletons. Sequences were obtained from naive CD4+ T cells from blood. The TCR sequence derives from a man aged 30 to 45 with type 1 diabetes. The gene calls are TRBV5-6 and TRBJ2-5; the D gene is possibly TRBD1 (5 bases). The CDR3 loop is CASSQLTVQETQYF. CDR3 nucleotide sequence: TGTGCCAGCAGCCAACTGACAGTACAAGAGACCCAGTACTTC.